The sample holds many counts of the clone carrying this TCR beta chain. Its antigen is undetermined. This specimen comes from a study of T cell repertoires in cytomegalovirus infection. Study-wide results and limits: Carriage of CMV together with the relevant HLA was identifiable through cumulative public TCR beta family frequency. There were HLA-C-restricted CMV-specific TCR beta clonotypes dominating the ex vivo response.

One entry per CDR3 protein, called by TCRdb with MiXCR from the reads. The sample has a few hundred thousand distinct CDR3 sequences; 15% to 20% are singletons. The origin of this receptor is a human donor in good health (CMV status not recorded). Some clones in this sample may be carry-over from other donors' samples. The sequenced material came from CD8+ T cells from PBMCs.

The CDR3 sequence is CASSLARLAGGYEQFF. The CDR3 nucleotides read TGTGCCAGCAGCTTAGCGCGGCTAGCGGGGGGGTATGAGCAGTTCTTC. This chain joins TRBV7-6 and TRBJ2-1; 12 nucleotides line up with TRBD2. The CDR3 is made up of 16 amino acids. V dropped 0 bases and J dropped 8; count of bases not matched to a gene: 5. Per the germline V gene, CDR1 is SGHVS and CDR2 is FNYEAQ.